Listed below are T cell receptor beta chains from one sample, sequenced in a study of T cell repertoires in cytomegalovirus infection. Their antigen targets remain unknown. TCRdb analysed the reads with MiXCR anew, one entry per CDR3 protein. This sample has hundreds of thousands of distinct CDR3 sequences, with under 55% found just once. This material consisted of cultured PBMCs, taken from culture after CMV antigen stimulation. The receptors derive from a human donor in good health (CMV status not recorded). Some clones in this sample may be carry-over from other donors' samples. Each CDR3 is given with its conserved first and last residue. The order of the fields is clone size, J gene, D gene, CDR3 length, V gene, CDR3 DNA, CDR3 protein. The D gene is left open where the match is weak. Expanded clones get a size class; other rows say once, few or many, or leave the size out.

>NA|TRBJ2-3|TRBD2|15|TRBV7-2
TGTGCCAGCAGCTTACGACTAGCGGGTTCGGATACGCAGTATTTT
CASSLRLAGSDTQYF
>NA|TRBJ2-1|TRBD2|14|TRBV7-8
TGTGCCAGCAGCTCAGTAGAGGCGGGGGTTCATCAGTTCTTC
CASSSVEAGVHQFF
>few|TRBJ1-2|TRBD1|14|TRBV12-3/TRBV12-4
TGTGCCAGCAGCGACAGGGGCGGAAGCTATGGCTACACCTTC
CASSDRGGSYGYTF
>NA|TRBJ2-5|NA|18|TRBV7-8
TGTGCCAGCAGCTTGTGGACTAACGGGGGCCAAGACCAAGAGACCCAGTACTTC
CASSLWTNGGQDQETQYF
>many|TRBJ2-3|TRBD2|15|TRBV7-6
TGTGCCAGCAGCACTACTAGCGGGGGCACAGATACGCAGTATTTT
CASSTTSGGTDTQYF
>NA|TRBJ2-3|TRBD1|15|TRBV24-1
TGTGCCACCAGTGGTTCGACAGGGGTCGGAGATACGCAGTATTTT
CATSGSTGVGDTQYF
>NA|TRBJ1-2|NA|12|TRBV19
TGTGCCAGTAGCCGCAGGGGAGATGGCTACACCTTC
CASSRRGDGYTF
>NA|TRBJ1-6|NA|13|TRBV2
TGTGCCAGCAGTGAAGGGGGCGATTCACCCCTCCACTTT
CASSEGGDSPLHF
>few|TRBJ1-4|NA|12|TRBV7-8
TGTGCCAGCAGCAACTTGGATGAAAAACTGTTTTTT
CASSNLDEKLFF
>NA|TRBJ2-7|NA|15|TRBV4-1
TGCGCCAGCAGCCTAAAGACGGACTTTAACTACGAGCAGTACTTC
CASSLKTDFNYEQYF
>few|TRBJ2-2|NA|14|TRBV7-6
TGTGCCAGCAGAGCCCAGATGAACACCGGGGAGCTGTTTTTT
CASRAQMNTGELFF
>NA|TRBJ2-5|NA|16|TRBV7-4
TGTGCCAGCAGCTTATTACCCAGGGACGCCGTAGAGACCCAGTACTTC
CASSLLPRDAVETQYF
>NA|TRBJ2-2|NA|15|TRBV4-1
TGCGCCAGCAGCCAAGAGATAGGTCACACCGGGGAGCTGTTTTTT
CASSQEIGHTGELFF
>few|TRBJ1-1|TRBD1|20|TRBV12-5
TGTGCTAGTGGTCTGCACCAAGGGGGGGACAGATCTCTTATGAACACTGAAGCTTTCTTT
CASGLHQGGDRSLMNTEAFF
>few|TRBJ1-2|NA|17|TRBV15
TGTGCCACCAGCAGGTTCGGGGGGCCAGGGCTAGCGCGTGGCTACACCTTC
CATSRFGGPGLARGYTF
>NA|TRBJ2-2|NA|16|TRBV7-8
TGTGCCAGCAGCTTACGACTAGACTCGAACACCGGGGAGCTGTTTTTT
CASSLRLDSNTGELFF
>NA|TRBJ1-5|NA|15|TRBV19
TGTGCCAGTAGTATAGACGGAACAGGGAATCAGCCCCAGCATTTT
CASSIDGTGNQPQHF
>NA|TRBJ2-2|NA|16|TRBV12-3/TRBV12-4
TGTGCCAGCAGTCTACTAGCAGACGCGAACACCGGGGAGCTGTTTTTT
CASSLLADANTGELFF
>NA|TRBJ2-7|NA|10|TRBV6-1
TGTGCCAGTACCGACTACGAGCAGTACTTC
CASTDYEQYF
>few|TRBJ2-4|NA|15|TRBV3-1
TGTGCCAGCAGCCAAGATGTTAGGACAGAAAACATTCAGTACTTC
CASSQDVRTENIQYF
>NA|TRBJ2-2|NA|16|TRBV15
TGTGCCACCAGCAGAGATACCCAGGGATGGCCCGGGGAGCTGTTTTTT
CATSRDTQGWPGELFF
>NA|TRBJ1-5|TRBD1|18|TRBV7-2
TGTGCCAGCAGCTTAGAGAGTTTAGGCAGGGGGAGCAATCAGCCCCAGCATTTT
CASSLESLGRGSNQPQHF
>many|TRBJ1-1|TRBD1|13|TRBV12-3/TRBV12-4
TGTGCCAGCAGCTTCGACAGGGGAACTGAAGCTTTCTTT
CASSFDRGTEAFF
>NA|TRBJ2-2|NA|12|TRBV10-3
TGTGCCATCAGTGTTAGACAGTCGGAGCTGTTTTTT
CAISVRQSELFF
>few|TRBJ1-2|NA|11|TRBV4-1
TGCGCCAGCAGCCAAGAAAATGGCTACACCTTC
CASSQENGYTF
>NA|TRBJ1-2|NA|13|TRBV27
TGTGCCAGCAGTTCCGGGTCTTCCTATGGCTACACCTTC
CASSSGSSYGYTF
>few|TRBJ1-5|NA|15|TRBV28
TGTGCCAGCAGTTTGAGCTGGACAAAAAATCAGCCCCAGCATTTT
CASSLSWTKNQPQHF
>few|TRBJ1-5|NA|15|TRBV28
TGTGCCAGCACCTTTTGGAACGGGGGACATCAGCCCCAGCATTTT
CASTFWNGGHQPQHF
>NA|TRBJ2-1|NA|16|TRBV6-2/TRBV6-3
TGTGCCAGCAGTCGCCCGACTAGGAGCTCCTACAATGAGCAGTTCTTC
CASSRPTRSSYNEQFF
>NA|TRBJ2-3|NA|14|TRBV20-1
TGCAGTGCCCTAGCATTAGATGGCACAGATACGCAATATTTT
CSALALDGTDTQYF
>once|TRBJ2-7|NA|14|TRBV6-2/TRBV6-3
TGTGCCAGCAGTACCCGGGCGGACTCCTACGAGCAGTACTTC
CASSTRADSYEQYF
>NA|TRBJ1-4|NA|11|TRBV6-1
TGTGCCGCCCGAAGAGCCGAAAAACTGTTTTTT
CAARRAEKLFF
>NA|TRBJ2-2|NA|15|TRBV6-2/TRBV6-3
TGTGCCAGCAGTTACGTCGGCCTGCACACCGGGGAGCTGTTTTTT
CASSYVGLHTGELFF
>NA|TRBJ2-3|TRBD2|17|TRBV7-9
TGTGCCAGCAGCTTAAGGTCTAGCGGGAGTAAGTCGGATACGCAGTATTTT
CASSLRSSGSKSDTQYF
>few|TRBJ2-5|NA|15|TRBV7-6
TGTGCCAGCAGCTTAAGGGGGACGGTGGAAGAGACCCAGTACTTC
CASSLRGTVEETQYF
>NA|TRBJ2-1|TRBD2|16|TRBV19
TGTGCCAGTAGTGGGATGGGGCGGGGGAGGTACAATGAGCAGTTCTTC
CASSGMGRGRYNEQFF
>NA|TRBJ2-1|NA|18|TRBV12-3/TRBV12-4
TGTGCCAGCAGTTTAGACCACCGGCCCTATACCTTAATCAATGAGCAGTTCTTC
CASSLDHRPYTLINEQFF
>NA|TRBJ2-1|NA|14|TRBV4-2
TGTGCCAGCAGCCAAGTTTGGGGAAACAATGAGCAGTTCTTC
CASSQVWGNNEQFF
>NA|TRBJ2-7|NA|15|TRBV20-1
TGCAGTGCTAGTTCCTTCGGGGACCCTGGCTACGAGCAGTACTTC
CSASSFGDPGYEQYF
>NA|TRBJ2-1|NA|15|TRBV5-6
TGTGCCAGCAGGCAGGCATCTAGCTCCTACAATGAGCAGTTCTTC
CASRQASSSYNEQFF
>NA|TRBJ2-1|TRBD1|20|TRBV7-9
TGTGCCAGCAGCAAGGAGCTGGGAAGGGCAGGGGGCCTCTCCTACAATGAGCAGTTCTTC
CASSKELGRAGGLSYNEQFF
>NA|TRBJ2-3|TRBD1|16|TRBV6-5
TGTGCCAGCAGACGACAGGGACCTAGTGGCACAGATACGCAGTATTTT
CASRRQGPSGTDTQYF
>NA|TRBJ1-5|NA|16|TRBV7-2
TGTGCCAGCAGCTTACGTAGTGGCAGAGAGACGCAGCCCCAGCATTTT
CASSLRSGRETQPQHF
>few|TRBJ1-1|NA|13|TRBV5-6
TGTGCCAGCAGCTTGAGCCCGAGCACTGAAGCTTTCTTT
CASSLSPSTEAFF
>NA|TRBJ1-1|NA|13|TRBV20-1
TGCAGTGCTTCAACCGGAATGAACACTGAAGCTTTCTTT
CSASTGMNTEAFF
>NA|TRBJ1-2|NA|12|TRBV19
TGTGCCAGTAGCCCAGGCAAGGGTGGCTACACCTTC
CASSPGKGGYTF
>NA|TRBJ2-5|NA|13|TRBV28
TGTGCCAGCAGTTTTAACGAACAAGAGACCCAGTACTTC
CASSFNEQETQYF
>NA|TRBJ1-2|NA|13|TRBV7-6
TGTGCCAGCAGCTTAAATGGGGGGTATGGCTACACCTTC
CASSLNGGYGYTF
>NA|TRBJ1-2|NA|11|TRBV29-1
TGCAGCGTTGATGCGGGCTATGGCTACACCTTC
CSVDAGYGYTF
>few|TRBJ2-1|NA|13|TRBV27
TGTGCCAGCAGGGACAGCTCCTACAATGAGCAGTTCTTC
CASRDSSYNEQFF
>few|TRBJ1-5|NA|15|TRBV6-6
TGTGCCAGCAGTCAACAGGTCTGGGGCAATCAGCCCCAGCATTTT
CASSQQVWGNQPQHF
>NA|TRBJ2-7|NA|13|TRBV6-2/TRBV6-3
TGTGCCAGCAGTTACCACGGAGCCTACGAGCAGTACTTC
CASSYHGAYEQYF
>NA|TRBJ2-3|NA|12|TRBV6-2/TRBV6-3
TGTGCCAGCAGCAGTACCTCGGGGACGCAGTATTTT
CASSSTSGTQYF
>NA|TRBJ2-7|NA|14|TRBV20-1
TGCAGTGCTAGAGATAGGAAGGGGCTATGGGAGCAGTACTTC
CSARDRKGLWEQYF
>NA|TRBJ2-5|NA|14|TRBV20-1
TGCAGTGCGGAGCGGGTTTGGGGTCAAGAGACCCAGTACTTC
CSAERVWGQETQYF
>NA|TRBJ2-7|NA|13|TRBV7-9
TGTGCCAGCAGCTTAGGCTTACAGAACGAGCAGTACTTC
CASSLGLQNEQYF
>few|TRBJ2-3|NA|15|TRBV7-2
TGTGCCAGCAGCTTATCATCCGGGGGCACAGATACGCAGTATTTT
CASSLSSGGTDTQYF